This T cell receptor beta chain was captured by sequencing in a study of T cell responses to AZD1222 COVID-19 vaccine. Profiled with immunoSEQ multiplex PCR; TCRdb holds only in-frame clones, not every one. The sample has around 91,000 clones; more than 70% are singletons. The CDR3 is 15 amino acids. Germline V gene sequence: CDR1 MNHEY, CDR2 SVGAGI. Trimming stripped 0 bases from V and 2 bases from J, with 9 bases between. Study observations and caveats: At baseline, seropositivity was found in only a handful of AZD1222 recipients. The repertoires were collected only after the peak T cell response. There were mostly white British donors and more females than males, and clonal diversity was possibly underestimated. Spike regions recognized by vaccine-associated CD4 TCRs spanned the protein, led by 160-218 and 743-854.

As to this clone: As yet, its antigen is unknown.

The sequence was collected from an adult in good health. Material: peripheral blood, obtained on day 0 of AZD1222 vaccination. The chain has TRBV6-5 and TRBJ2-3; no clear D. The CDR3 sequence is CASSYSRTITDTQYF. CDR3 sequence (DNA): TGTGCCAGCAGTTACTCGAGAACGATCACAGATACGCAGTATTTT.